These T cell receptor beta chains were read from a single sample in a study of T cells in Graves' hyperthyroidism and ophthalmopathy. Each CDR3 protein gets one entry after TCRdb re-called the multiplex PCR reads with MiXCR. The data show tens of thousands of distinct CDR3 sequences, about 49% seen once. The sample comprised blood. Source of these receptors: a woman aged 25 to 39 with Graves' ophthalmopathy. CDR3s include the opening cysteine and the closing phenylalanine or tryptophan. The D gene is left open where the match is weak. Clone sizes are given selectively: once, few, many, or a class where the clone is expanded.

J gene: TRBJ2-5; clone size: many; V gene: TRBV4-2; CDR3 length: 18; D gene: NA; CDR3 protein: CASSQDLLGPLLQETQYF; CDR3 DNA: TGTGCCAGCAGCCAAGATCTACTCGGGCCCCTCTTACAAGAGACCCAGTACTTC
J gene: TRBJ2-7; clone size: many; V gene: TRBV10-3; CDR3 length: 15; D gene: NA; CDR3 protein: CAISESKRSSDEQYF; CDR3 DNA: TGTGCCATCAGTGAGTCGAAACGGAGTTCCGACGAGCAGTACTTC
J gene: TRBJ1-5; clone size: NA; V gene: TRBV24-1; CDR3 length: 13; D gene: NA; CDR3 protein: CATSDNSNQPQHF; CDR3 DNA: TGTGCCACCAGTGATAATAGCAATCAGCCCCAGCATTTT
J gene: TRBJ2-1; clone size: many; V gene: TRBV5-1; CDR3 length: 15; D gene: NA; CDR3 protein: CASSLEGEPYNEQFF; CDR3 DNA: TGCGCCAGCAGCTTGGAAGGGGAACCCTACAATGAGCAGTTCTTC
J gene: TRBJ1-2; clone size: many; V gene: TRBV28; CDR3 length: 14; D gene: TRBD1; CDR3 protein: CASIPGTADYGYTF; CDR3 DNA: TGTGCCAGCATCCCAGGGACAGCTGACTATGGCTACACCTTC
J gene: TRBJ2-3; clone size: many; V gene: TRBV7-9; CDR3 length: 15; D gene: NA; CDR3 protein: CASSFSAGSTDTQYF; CDR3 DNA: TGTGCCAGCAGCTTCTCAGCGGGCAGCACAGATACGCAGTATTTT
J gene: TRBJ1-5; clone size: NA; V gene: TRBV11-2; CDR3 length: 16; D gene: TRBD1; CDR3 protein: CASSLGANRGNQPQHF; CDR3 DNA: TGTGCCAGCTCACTCGGGGCCAACAGGGGGAATCAGCCCCAGCATTTT
J gene: TRBJ2-5; clone size: many; V gene: TRBV9; CDR3 length: 15; D gene: NA; CDR3 protein: CASSPGRYPIETQYF; CDR3 DNA: TGTGCCAGCAGCCCGGGACGGTACCCTATTGAGACCCAGTACTTC
J gene: TRBJ1-5; clone size: NA; V gene: TRBV7-2; CDR3 length: 12; D gene: NA; CDR3 protein: CASSLFGQPQHF; CDR3 DNA: TGTGCCAGCAGCTTATTTGGCCAGCCCCAGCATTTT
J gene: TRBJ2-1; clone size: NA; V gene: TRBV29-1; CDR3 length: 17; D gene: TRBD2; CDR3 protein: CSALRGSGRPSYNEQFF; CDR3 DNA: TGCAGCGCTCTGAGAGGTAGCGGGAGGCCCTCCTACAATGAGCAGTTCTTC
J gene: TRBJ2-3; clone size: few; V gene: TRBV27; CDR3 length: 19; D gene: NA; CDR3 protein: CASSLSVGEENPSTDTQYF; CDR3 DNA: TGTGCCAGCAGTTTATCGGTGGGGGAAGAAAATCCTAGCACAGATACGCAGTATTTT
J gene: TRBJ2-5; clone size: many; V gene: TRBV12-5; CDR3 length: 12; D gene: NA; CDR3 protein: CASGLGQETQYF; CDR3 DNA: TGTGCTAGTGGTTTAGGACAGGAGACCCAGTACTTC
J gene: TRBJ2-1; clone size: NA; V gene: TRBV6-2/TRBV6-3; CDR3 length: 16; D gene: TRBD2; CDR3 protein: CASSYVAGGLRDEQSF; CDR3 DNA: TGTGCCAGCAGTTACGTAGCGGGAGGGCTTAGGGATGAGCAGTCCTTC
J gene: TRBJ1-1; clone size: NA; V gene: TRBV19; CDR3 length: 14; D gene: TRBD1; CDR3 protein: CAGIARGRRTEAFF; CDR3 DNA: TGTGCCGGTATTGCTAGGGGGCGGAGGACGGAAGCTTTCTTT
J gene: TRBJ1-1; clone size: NA; V gene: TRBV5-1; CDR3 length: 13; D gene: NA; CDR3 protein: CASSLQGGTEAFF; CDR3 DNA: TGCGCCAGCAGCTTACAGGGAGGAACTGAAGCTTTCTTT
J gene: TRBJ1-2; clone size: many; V gene: TRBV7-2; CDR3 length: 15; D gene: TRBD1; CDR3 protein: CASSPRDRPNYGYTF; CDR3 DNA: TGTGCCAGCAGCCCAAGGGACAGGCCTAACTATGGCTACACCTTC
J gene: TRBJ2-7; clone size: NA; V gene: TRBV28; CDR3 length: 13; D gene: NA; CDR3 protein: CASSGGRTDEQYF; CDR3 DNA: TGTGCCAGCAGTGGGGGACGAACCGACGAGCAGTACTTC
J gene: TRBJ1-1; clone size: few; V gene: TRBV28; CDR3 length: 12; D gene: NA; CDR3 protein: CASSFWRREAFF; CDR3 DNA: TGTGCCAGCAGTTTCTGGAGGAGGGAAGCTTTCTTT
J gene: TRBJ2-1; clone size: NA; V gene: TRBV6-4; CDR3 length: 13; D gene: TRBD1; CDR3 protein: CASSDSGQGKQFF; CDR3 DNA: TGTGCCAGCAGTGACTCGGGACAGGGGAAGCAGTTCTTC
J gene: TRBJ1-1; clone size: many; V gene: TRBV29-1; CDR3 length: 12; D gene: NA; CDR3 protein: CSVETKNTEAFF; CDR3 DNA: TGCAGCGTCGAGACAAAGAACACTGAAGCTTTCTTT